This is a list of T cell receptor beta chains from one sample in a study of cytomegalovirus exposure and HLA in healthy donors. TCRdb keeps only in-frame clones here, not all; method: immunoSEQ multiplex PCR. The sample consists of over 25,000 clones, more than 55% of them appearing once. The specimen was PBMCs. These receptors all come from a male donor in good health and CMV-seropositive. Each CDR3 is given with its conserved first and last residue. A D gene is named only where the DNA matches it firmly. The size entry is marked missing in some rows and otherwise reads once, few, many or a size class.

DNA: TGTGCCACCGCCCGGACGGGGGGAAACATTCAGTACTTC
CDR3: CATARTGGNIQYF
size: .
D: TRBD2
V: TRBV15
J: TRBJ2-4

DNA: TGTGCCAGCAGCGGACAGGGTTCCTACGAGCAGTACTTC
CDR3: CASSGQGSYEQYF
size: .
D: TRBD1
V: TRBV6-1
J: TRBJ2-7

DNA: TGTGCCAGCAGTTTGGGCAGAGAGCCCCAGCATTTT
CDR3: CASSLGREPQHF
size: once
D: .
V: TRBV28
J: TRBJ1-5

DNA: TGTGCCACCAGCGGACGGCAAGCGGGAGACTACACCTTC
CDR3: CATSGRQAGDYTF
size: .
D: .
V: TRBV15
J: TRBJ1-2

DNA: TGTGCCAGCGGGAGGGACGGTCGTCCGAACACTGAAGCTTTCTTT
CDR3: CASGRDGRPNTEAFF
size: many
D: .
V: TRBV6-1
J: TRBJ1-1

DNA: TGTGCCAGCAGTCCCCGGACTAGCTCCTACAATGAGCAGTTCTTC
CDR3: CASSPRTSSYNEQFF
size: .
D: TRBD2
V: TRBV6-5
J: TRBJ2-1

DNA: TGTGCCAGCAGTTTCATTTCCACGGACTATGGCTACACCTTC
CDR3: CASSFISTDYGYTF
size: .
D: .
V: TRBV28
J: TRBJ1-2

DNA: TGTGCCAGCACCCCCTCCCGTAATCAGCCCCAGCATTTT
CDR3: CASTPSRNQPQHF
size: .
D: .
V: TRBV6-1
J: TRBJ1-5

DNA: TGTGCCAGCAGCCGCAACAGTGATGGAAACACCATATATTTT
CDR3: CASSRNSDGNTIYF
size: few
D: .
V: TRBV7-9
J: TRBJ1-3

DNA: TGTGCCACCAGCAGGGAACAGGGAGGGGGGCGTCAGCCCCAGCATTTT
CDR3: CATSREQGGGRQPQHF
size: .
D: .
V: TRBV15
J: TRBJ1-5

DNA: TGTGCCAGCAGTTCCCCAACCTCGGTCACTGAAGCTTTCTTT
CDR3: CASSSPTSVTEAFF
size: few
D: .
V: TRBV6-6
J: TRBJ1-1

DNA: TGTGCCAGCAGCTTAAATGGCGGGAGATTCTACGAGCAGTACTTC
CDR3: CASSLNGGRFYEQYF
size: .
D: TRBD2
V: TRBV7-2
J: TRBJ2-7

DNA: TGTGCCAGCAGCCGGACAGGCAACACTGAAGCTTTCTTT
CDR3: CASSRTGNTEAFF
size: .
D: TRBD1
V: TRBV7-3
J: TRBJ1-1

DNA: TGTGCCTGGAGCCGGCGGTCAACAGATACGCAGTATTTT
CDR3: CAWSRRSTDTQYF
size: few
D: .
V: TRBV30
J: TRBJ2-3

DNA: TGTGCCACCCGCTCCAGACAGGCCATCCACTATGGCTACACCTTC
CDR3: CATRSRQAIHYGYTF
size: few
D: .
V: TRBV15
J: TRBJ1-2

DNA: TGTGCCAGCAGCCAAGTAAGGGGGCGTTCGAACACTGAAGCTTTCTTT
CDR3: CASSQVRGRSNTEAFF
size: few
D: TRBD1
V: TRBV14
J: TRBJ1-1

DNA: TGCGCCAGCAGCTTAACCAGGGGGCGGTACGAGCAGTACTTC
CDR3: CASSLTRGRYEQYF
size: .
D: TRBD1
V: TRBV5-1
J: TRBJ2-7

DNA: TGTGCCAGAAGCCCAGATGAAAGGGAGGAGACCCAGTACTTC
CDR3: CARSPDEREETQYF
size: .
D: .
V: TRBV5-3
J: TRBJ2-5

DNA: TGTGCCAGCAGCTTATATTTCATGACAGGGAACACTGAAGCTTTCTTT
CDR3: CASSLYFMTGNTEAFF
size: .
D: .
V: TRBV13
J: TRBJ1-1

DNA: TGCGCCAGCAGCCGGACAGCGAACTATGGCTACACCTTC
CDR3: CASSRTANYGYTF
size: .
D: .
V: TRBV4-1
J: TRBJ1-2

DNA: TGCGCCAGCAGCTTAGGAGGGGGACAGCCCTACGAGCAGTACTTC
CDR3: CASSLGGGQPYEQYF
size: .
D: .
V: TRBV5-1
J: TRBJ2-7

DNA: TGTGCCAGCAGTTACTCTACAGGGACAGGGTTCTACGAGCAGTACTTC
CDR3: CASSYSTGTGFYEQYF
size: .
D: TRBD1
V: TRBV6-5
J: TRBJ2-7

DNA: TGTGCCTGGAGTGTACGGGTCAGAGAGACCCAGTACTTC
CDR3: CAWSVRVRETQYF
size: .
D: .
V: TRBV30
J: TRBJ2-5

DNA: TGTGCCAGCAGTTTGGGCGACAAACTGTTTTTT
CDR3: CASSLGDKLFF
size: few
D: .
V: TRBV27
J: TRBJ1-4

DNA: TGCGCCAGCAGCTACCAGGCACAGGGAACCTACGAGCAGTACTTC
CDR3: CASSYQAQGTYEQYF
size: .
D: .
V: TRBV5-1
J: TRBJ2-7

DNA: .
CDR3: CASTSGDTQYF
size: .
D: .
V: TRBV19
J: TRBJ2-3

DNA: TGTGCCAGCAGTGAACTAGCTGGGGCCAACGTCCTGACTTTC
CDR3: CASSELAGANVLTF
size: many
D: .
V: TRBV6-1
J: TRBJ2-6

DNA: TGCGCCAGCAGCGAACCGACGGGGGCAACTAATGAAAAACTGTTTTTT
CDR3: CASSEPTGATNEKLFF
size: .
D: .
V: TRBV5-1
J: TRBJ1-4

DNA: TGTGCCAGCAGTATTGGACAGGGGACAGATACGCAGTATTTT
CDR3: CASSIGQGTDTQYF
size: .
D: TRBD1
V: TRBV6-1
J: TRBJ2-3